The source of this T cell receptor (beta chain) is a study of T cells after yellow fever vaccination. TCRdb reprocessed the 5' RACE reads with MiXCR, giving one entry per CDR3 protein. The table lists 100,000 to 150,000 distinct CDR3 sequences, nearly 7.5% of them singletons. V dropped 6 bases and J dropped 0; count of bases not matched to a gene: 11. CDR1 and CDR2 (germline): DFQATT, SNEGSKA (reference sequence). There are 16 residues in the CDR3. This clonotype was seen a few times. V gene TRBV20-1 combines with J gene TRBJ1-3, with 7 nucleotides matching TRBD1. The sequencing here drew on CD4+ T cells sorted from PBMCs, taken 10 to 11 days after the first yellow fever vaccination. This TCR was recovered from a man aged 18 to 35 who received the YFV17D yellow fever vaccine. The CDR3 sequence is CSAYAQGSDSGNTIYF. CDR3 in DNA: TGCAGTGCCTATGCACAGGGGTCGGACTCTGGAAACACCATATATTTT.